This entry lists 13 T cell receptor beta chains sequenced from one sample in a study of early T cells in non-severe SARS-CoV-2 infection. TCRdb passed the 5' RACE reads through MiXCR, listing each CDR3 protein once. The sample yields about 110,000 distinct CDR3 sequences, around 12% seen once. The sample consisted of whole blood, taken at baseline. These receptors came from an adult who was a healthcare worker with PCR-confirmed SARS-CoV-2 infection or an uninfected control (not recorded which).

There are many counts of this clonotype. The V gene is TRBV6-1, the J gene TRBJ2-3, with a weak D call TRBD1 (6 bases). CDR3 length equals 18 residues. The germline V gene has CDR1 MNHNS and CDR2 SASEGT. The V end lost 5 bases, the J end lost 5 bases, and 26 bases lay between the germline ends. The CDR3 DNA is TGTGCCAGCAGTCCCCACAGGGAAGAGGGAATTGGAGGAGATACGCAGTATTTT. Translating it yields CASSPHREEGIGGDTQYF.

This clonotype was seen repeatedly, ten times or more. The chain recombines TRBV7-2 with TRBJ1-3; TRBD1 agrees at 9 bases. CDR1 and CDR2 from the germline V gene are SGHTA and FQGNSA. With 5 bases clipped from V and 4 bases from J, the junction kept 12 bases outside the gene matches. The CDR3 is 17 amino acids. The CDR3 sequence: CASSPRTGAALGNTIYF. DNA for the CDR3: TGTGCCAGCAGCCCGAGGACAGGGGCCGCCTTAGGAAACACCATATATTTT.

The genes are TRBV20-1 and TRBJ2-1; maybe TRBD2 (5 bases). V lost 8 bases, J lost 4 bases, and 9 bases lay in between. The CDR3 has 11 residues. Germline V gene lookup returns CDR1 DFQATT and CDR2 SNEGSKA (reference sequence). The CDR3, as DNA: TGCAGTCAAACTAGATACAATGAGCAGTTCTTC. It is translated as CSQTRYNEQFF.

This clonotype was seen repeatedly, ten times or more. The V gene is TRBV27, the J gene TRBJ1-1; D is unclear. The germline V gene encodes CDR1 MNHEY and CDR2 SMNVEV (reference sequence). The CDR3 totals 13 residues. The V and J ends lost 3 bases and 4 bases respectively, with 9 bases between them. The CDR3 bases are TGTGCCAGCAGTTTCTCAGTCTTCACTGAAGCTTTCTTT. This codes for CASSFSVFTEAFF.

The chain uses TRBV20-1 and TRBJ2-1; D is uncertain. The CDR3 extends over 11 amino acids. The germline V gene has CDR1 DFQATT and CDR2 SNEGSKA (reference sequence). V was shortened by 0 bases and J by 9 bases, with 6 bases between the two germline ends. The CDR3 sequence: CSARDLIEQFF. CDR3 sequence (DNA): TGCAGTGCTAGAGATCTGATTGAGCAGTTCTTC.

The genes are TRBV5-5 and TRBJ2-2; D gene uncertain. V was clipped by 1 base and J by 0 bases, with 7 bases between them. Germline CDR1 SGHKS, CDR2 YYEKEE (reference sequence). This CDR3 is 15 amino acids long. The CDR3 bases are TGTGCCAGCAGCTTGACATCCCCGAACACCGGGGAGCTGTTTTTT. Translated: CASSLTSPNTGELFF.

This clonotype was counted between two and nine times. This chain connects TRBV11-2 to TRBJ2-7; possible D gene TRBD2, 6 bases. Germline assignment: CDR1 SGHAT and CDR2 FQNNGV. V was cut by 7 bases and J by 6 bases, with 16 bases left in between. This CDR3 contains 13 residues. CDR3 sequence (DNA): TGTGCCAGCAACCCCCCTAGCGCCAGCGAGCAGTACTTC. Protein sequence: CASNPPSASEQYF.

This clonotype was counted a few times. V and J are TRBV15 and TRBJ1-5; D not resolved. In germline, CDR1 is LNHNV, CDR2 YYDKDF (reference sequence). Trimming cost V 1 base and J 7 bases, with 8 bases left between them. The CDR3 loop spans 13 amino acids. The CDR3 here is CATSRGTWQPQHF. The CDR3 nucleotides are TGTGCCACCAGCAGAGGGACTTGGCAGCCCCAGCATTTT.

V is TRBV6-5 and J is TRBJ2-7; 10 positions agree with TRBD1. The V and J ends lost 6 bases and 2 bases, in that order; junction bases with no gene match: 4. The CDR3 runs to 14 residues. Per the germline V gene, CDR1 is MNHEY and CDR2 is SVGAGI. CDR3 sequence (DNA): TGTGCCAGCAGGGGGACAGGGGAAACCTACGAGCAGTACTTC. Protein sequence: CASRGTGETYEQYF.

This clonotype was counted between two and nine times. The rearrangement uses TRBV6-5 and TRBJ1-1, with D tentatively TRBD1 (5 bases). From germline, CDR1 is MNHEY and CDR2 SVGAGI. The CDR3 extends over 12 amino acids. Trimming left V 2 bases short and J 8 bases short, with 9 bases between. The CDR3, as DNA: TGTGCCAGCAGTTACGGGGCAGGGGAAGCTTTCTTT. Translation gives CASSYGAGEAFF.

The V call is TRBV27, the J call TRBJ2-7; a possible D gene is TRBD2 (7 bases). The ends were cut back, 2 bases at V and 7 bases at J, with 15 bases in the middle. CDR1 is MNHEY and CDR2 is SMNVEV in the germline V gene (reference sequence). The CDR3 is 14 residues long. The DNA of the CDR3 is TGTGCCAGCAGTTTAGTGGGGGGGCGCAAGGAGCAGTACTTC. Translation gives CASSLVGGRKEQYF.

V is TRBV5-1 and J is TRBJ2-5; TRBD2 aligns across 11 bases. The CDR3 extends over 15 amino acids. CDR1 and CDR2 from the germline V gene are SGHRS and YFSETQ. The V and J ends lost 2 bases and 4 bases, in that order; junction bases with no gene match: 4. The CDR3 DNA sequence: TGCGCCAGCAGCTTACTAGCGGGAGTAGTAGAGACCCAGTACTTC. As protein: CASSLLAGVVETQYF.

This chain links TRBV5-1 with TRBJ2-5; D is undetermined. CDR1 and CDR2 (germline): SGHRS, YFSETQ. The CDR3 sequence is 13 residues long. V shed 2 bases and J shed 2 bases, with 7 bases lying between them. CDR3 residues: CASSFTVQETQYF. CDR3 sequence (DNA): TGCGCCAGCAGCTTTACAGTTCAAGAGACCCAGTACTTC.